This T cell receptor beta chain was sequenced during a study of T-cell reconstitution after alpha-beta-depleted transplantation in children. This clonotype was observed at least ten times. Its antigen is not known. Unique molecular identifiers were used in preparing the TCRbeta library. Using its own MiXCR run on the PCR reads, TCRdb lists one record per CDR3 protein. The data contain 77,000 or so distinct CDR3 sequences, around 18% of them seen just once; the ten biggest clones take up approximately 51%. The study, taken as a whole, reports: Expanded clones from the graft, numbering several hundred, reportedly supplied alpha-beta T cells about two months after transplant. Most T-cell counts and diversity one year after the transplant came from T cells that were newly produced.

The germline V gene has CDR1 DFQATT and CDR2 SNEGSKA (reference sequence). The CDR3 sequence is 14 residues long. With V trimmed by 3 bases and J by 6 bases, 6 bases remained unmatched. Specimen: PBMCs, mostly from graft donor cells, collected 360 days after TCRalphabeta/CD19-depleted stem cell transplant. The sequence was collected from a male patient between 2 and 10 years old who had a stem cell transplant for acute lymphoblastic leukemia, so the T cells may come from the graft donor. V and J are TRBV20-1 and TRBJ2-2; 8 bases are a match to TRBD1. The CDR3 DNA reads as TGCAGTGCTAGGGTGTCAGGGGGCGCCGGGGAGCTGTTTTTT. It translates to CSARVSGGAGELFF.